These T cell receptor beta chains were read from a single sample in a study of blood T cell repertoires in COVID-19. Repertoires were generated with immunoSEQ multiplex PCR, while TCRdb's copy carries only in-frame clones and drops some. The data hold 430,000 or so clones, with about 90% observed a single time. Sample: peripheral blood. These receptors were taken from a man aged 18 to 29 with COVID-19, enrolled during active disease. Both conserved end residues are part of each CDR3. Each record gives: J gene, clone size, V gene, D gene, CDR3 protein, CDR3 DNA. The D gene is left open where the match is weak. Not every row has a clone size; where given, it reads once, few, many or a size class.

TRBJ1-1	.	TRBV2	.	CASSPSGTEAFF	TGTGCCAGCAGCCCTTCCGGGACAGAAGCTTTCTTT
TRBJ2-5	once	TRBV11-3	.	CASSKHGTPQETQYF	TGTGCCAGCAGCAAACATGGGACTCCCCAAGAGACCCAGTACTTC
TRBJ1-1	.	TRBV10-3	.	CAISEQGRENTEAFF	TGTGCCATCAGTGAACAGGGAAGAGAAAACACTGAAGCTTTCTTT
TRBJ2-2	.	TRBV12-3/TRBV12-4	.	CASNLLGGELFF	TGTGCCAGCAACCTCCTAGGAGGGGAGCTGTTTTTT
TRBJ1-5	.	TRBV19	.	CASRQGNQPQHF	TGTGCCAGTAGGCAGGGGAATCAGCCCCAGCATTTT
TRBJ2-7	.	TRBV6-5	.	CASSYSKGGYEQYF	TGTGCCAGCAGTTACTCGAAAGGGGGCTACGAGCAGTACTTC
TRBJ2-2	.	TRBV6-4	TRBD2	CASSDSSGSSTGELFF	TGTGCCAGCAGTGACTCTAGCGGGAGTTCAACCGGGGAGCTGTTTTTT
TRBJ1-2	.	TRBV6-1	.	CASSEFGQGGYGYTF	TGTGCCAGCAGTGAATTCGGGCAGGGTGGCTATGGCTACACCTTC
TRBJ2-2	few	TRBV5-1	.	CASSSVKLRGGDTGELFF	TGCGCCAGCAGCTCGGTAAAATTGAGGGGAGGTGACACCGGGGAGCTGTTTTTT
TRBJ1-4	.	TRBV11-2	.	CASSLGVALRNEKLFF	TGTGCCAGCAGCTTAGGAGTTGCGCTTCGAAATGAAAAACTGTTTTTT
TRBJ2-4	.	TRBV20-1	.	CSASRRGLAKNIQYF	TGCAGTGCTAGTCGGCGGGGCCTAGCCAAAAACATTCAGTACTTC